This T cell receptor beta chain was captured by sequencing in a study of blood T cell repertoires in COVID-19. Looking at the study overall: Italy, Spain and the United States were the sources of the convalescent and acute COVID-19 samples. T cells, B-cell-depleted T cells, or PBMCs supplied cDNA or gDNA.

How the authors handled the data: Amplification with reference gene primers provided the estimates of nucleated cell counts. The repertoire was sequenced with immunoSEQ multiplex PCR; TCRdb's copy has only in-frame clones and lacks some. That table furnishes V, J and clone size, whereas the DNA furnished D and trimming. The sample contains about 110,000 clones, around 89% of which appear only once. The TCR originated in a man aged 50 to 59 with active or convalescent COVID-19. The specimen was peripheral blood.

This CDR3 reads CASRTGLAGTYEQYF. The CDR3 bases are TGTGCCAGCAGAACGGGACTAGCGGGAACCTACGAGCAGTACTTC. The rearrangement uses TRBV27 and TRBJ2-7; 13 positions match TRBD2. Germline CDR1 and CDR2: MNHEY and SMNVEV (reference sequence). J was trimmed by 2 bases and V by 6 bases; bases with no gene match: 4. The CDR3 is made up of 15 amino acids.